This T cell receptor (beta chain) was profiled in a study of T cell responses to AZD1222 COVID-19 vaccine. Looking at the study overall: Researchers grouped second doses given at about 4 or about 12 weeks into one pool.

This CDR3 has 18 residues. Germline V gives CDR1 MDHEN, CDR2 SYDVKM. V lost 2 bases and J 2 bases, leaving 21 bases between the germline ends. Measured with immunoSEQ multiplex PCR; TCRdb has only the in-frame clones, and not every one. Among 110,000 to 150,000 clones listed, over 75% were seen once. Remarks on this clone: Its antigen is as yet unknown.

Regarding the study as a whole: AZD1222 recipients seropositive at baseline numbered only six. Nearly half of spike-specific TCRs reportedly target unmutated variant regions. Females made up more of the donors, who were largely white British, and clonal diversity may have come out too low.

The V call is TRBV28, the J call TRBJ1-2, with a possible D match to TRBD1 (5 bases). The TCR originated in an adult in good health. Sequenced material: peripheral blood, taken on day 0 of AZD1222 vaccination. The CDR3 region is CASSLDNFGHQFNYGYTF. CDR3 nucleotide sequence: TGTGCCAGCAGTTTAGATAACTTCGGACATCAATTCAACTATGGCTACACCTTC.